These 29 T cell receptor beta chains originate from one sample sequenced in a study of cytomegalovirus exposure and HLA in healthy donors. Produced via immunoSEQ multiplex PCR; TCRdb's table is partial and in-frame only. The table lists roughly 98,000 clones, roughly 87% of them singletons. The sample was PBMCs. The receptors come from a young man in good health and CMV-seropositive.

The V call is TRBV7-2, the J call TRBJ2-3; 7 nucleotides match TRBD2. The CDR3 contains 15 residues. Per the germline V gene, CDR1 is SGHTA and CDR2 is FQGNSA. V trimming: 1 base; J trimming: 6 bases; junction bases outside the gene matches: 7. Written as DNA, the CDR3 is TGTGCCAGCAGCTTAGAATGGGGGAGGGTGGATACGCAGTATTTT. The encoded protein is CASSLEWGRVDTQYF.

The sample holds one count of this clone. This chain links TRBV4-3 with TRBJ1-4; D not resolved. Germline V gene sequence: CDR1 LGHNA, CDR2 YSLEER. The CDR3 has 12 amino acids. Between the trimmed V and J ends, which lost 1 base and 7 bases, there was a span of 4 bases. This chain's CDR3 is CASSQVAEKLFF. The CDR3 DNA reads TGCGCCAGCAGCCAAGTGGCTGAAAAACTGTTTTTT.

The V and J genes are TRBV19 and TRBJ2-7, with D maybe TRBD1 (6 bases). Germline assignment: CDR1 LNHDA and CDR2 SQIVND (reference sequence). This CDR3 has 14 residues. The V end lost 3 bases, the J end lost 3 bases, and 12 bases lay between the germline ends. The CDR3 nucleotides are TGTGCCAGTAGTATGGGACAACGTGGCTACGAGCAGTACTTC. This translates into CASSMGQRGYEQYF.

V and J are TRBV2 and TRBJ2-7, with D perhaps TRBD1 (6 bases). The germline V gene has CDR1 SNHLY and CDR2 FYNNEI. The CDR3 loop spans 13 amino acids. Trimming left V 7 bases short and J 3 bases short, with 13 bases between. The CDR3 DNA sequence: TGTGCCAGCACCCTAGGGGGAGTCTACGAGCAGTACTTC. Translating it yields CASTLGGVYEQYF.

The chain joins TRBV5-1 to TRBJ2-1; TRBD1 is a possible D gene (6 bases). Germline CDR1 and CDR2: SGHRS and YFSETQ. The CDR3 contains 15 residues. Trimming pared 2 bases from V and 3 bases from J, leaving 12 bases between. The CDR3 sequence is CASSLRDTDYNEQFF. The CDR3 DNA reads as TGCGCCAGCAGCTTAAGGGACACCGACTACAATGAGCAGTTCTTC.

This clone was seen a few times. The V and J genes are TRBV29-1 and TRBJ2-1; no firm D call. The CDR3 contains 12 residues. V dropped 5 bases and J dropped 0 bases, with 5 bases sitting between them. CDR1 and CDR2 from the germline V gene are SQVTM and ANQGSEA. The CDR3 protein is CSVSRSYNEQFF. DNA of the CDR3: TGCAGCGTTTCCCGCTCCTACAATGAGCAGTTCTTC.

The J gene is TRBJ1-1, the V gene TRBV5-4; D is perhaps TRBD1 (5 bases). Germline assignment: CDR1 SGHNT and CDR2 YYREEE (reference sequence). The CDR3 sequence is 13 residues long. The germline V and J ends were trimmed by 0 bases and 8 bases, with 11 bases remaining between them. Here the CDR3 reads CASSLEGEGEAFF. The CDR3 bases are TGTGCCAGCAGCTTGGAAGGGGAGGGGGAAGCTTTCTTT.

The V gene is TRBV19, the J gene TRBJ1-2; TRBD1 might be the D (6 bases). The germline V gene encodes CDR1 LNHDA and CDR2 SQIVND (reference sequence). This CDR3 contains 15 residues. The V gene lost 4 bases and the J gene lost 3 bases, with 15 bases spanning the gap. The CDR3 DNA reads TGTGCCAGTAGTACAATGACGGACAGCTACTATGGCTACACCTTC. It specifies CASSTMTDSYYGYTF.

V is TRBV28 and J is TRBJ2-7; 7 bases fit TRBD2. Germline V gene lookup returns CDR1 MDHEN and CDR2 SYDVKM. Trimming took 4 bases from V and 2 from J; bases not matched to a gene: 8. The CDR3 totals 15 residues. CDR3 loop: CASSSSSGLTYEQYF. CDR3 coding DNA: TGTGCCAGCAGTTCAAGTAGCGGGTTGACCTACGAGCAGTACTTC.

J is TRBJ2-1 and V is TRBV18; TRBD2 matches at 10 bases. Germline V lookup: CDR1 KGHSH, CDR2 LQKENI. This CDR3 comprises 19 residues. V lost 0 bases and J lost 5; bases outside the gene matches: 13. CDR3 region: CASSPPLGSGGGEHNEQFF. In nucleotides, the CDR3 is TGTGCCAGCTCACCACCTTTGGGCAGCGGGGGGGGAGAACACAATGAGCAGTTCTTC.

V gene TRBV6-5 combines with J gene TRBJ2-1, with 10 positions matching TRBD1. CDR1 and CDR2 (germline): MNHEY, SVGAGI. The CDR3 has 15 residues. Germline trimming cut 6 bases from V and 7 bases from J; bases unmatched to any gene: 9. The CDR3 sequence: CASSGVDRGRNEQFF. The CDR3 bases are TGTGCCAGCAGCGGCGTGGACAGGGGGAGGAATGAGCAGTTCTTC.

The chain carries TRBV10-2 and TRBJ2-5; D is possibly TRBD2 (5 bases). Trimming stripped 1 base from V and 5 bases from J, with 8 bases between. This CDR3 contains 13 residues. Germline loops: CDR1 WSHSY, CDR2 SAAADI. The CDR3 bases are TGCGCCAGCAGTGAGTGGGCGGGTGAGACCCAGTACTTC. Amino acids: CASSEWAGETQYF.

J is TRBJ2-2 and V is TRBV11-1; 8 bases map to TRBD1. Per the germline V gene, CDR1 is SGHAT and CDR2 is FQDESV (reference sequence). V lost 5 bases to trimming and J lost 5 bases; unmatched junction nucleotides: 4. The CDR3 is 14 amino acids. The CDR3 spells CASSDGQGTGELFF. The CDR3 nucleotides read TGTGCCAGCAGCGACGGACAGGGAACCGGGGAGCTGTTTTTT.

This clone was observed a few times. J is TRBJ2-7 and V is TRBV19; D may be TRBD1 (5 bases). The V end was cut by 3 bases, the J end by 2 bases, with 8 bases between. Germline CDR1 reads LNHDA; CDR2 reads SQIVND (reference sequence). The CDR3 is made up of 13 amino acids. The CDR3 region is CASSIKGTYEQYF. The DNA for the CDR3 is TGTGCCAGTAGTATTAAGGGGACCTACGAGCAGTACTTC. Looking up the rest from reference TRBV19 and TRBJ2-7 gives the full variable domain: DGGITQSPKYLFRKEGQNVTLSCEQNLNHDAMYWYRQDPGQGLRLIYYSQIVNDFQKGDIAEGYSVSREKKESFPLTVTSAQKNPTAFYLCASSIKGTYEQYFGPGTRLTVT.

The V and J genes are TRBV9 and TRBJ2-3; D uncertain. CDR3 length: 16 residues. Germline V gene lookup returns CDR1 SGDLS and CDR2 YYNGEE. Trimming took 3 bases from V and 2 from J, leaving 16 bases between them. CDR3 sequence reads: CASSAGLNQLTDTQYF. The CDR3 DNA reads TGTGCCAGCAGCGCAGGCCTAAATCAACTCACAGATACGCAGTATTTT.

The chain combines TRBV7-9 with TRBJ1-5; D possibly corresponds to TRBD1 (5 bases). Germline V CDR1 and CDR2: SEHNR, FQNEAQ (reference sequence). V lost 3 bases to trimming and J lost 3 bases, with 15 bases between them. This CDR3 contains 16 residues. CDR3 sequence reads: CASSLVGEGPNQPQHF. The DNA of the CDR3 is TGTGCCAGCAGCTTGGTTGGGGAGGGGCCCAATCAGCCCCAGCATTTT.

The chain has TRBV7-6 and TRBJ2-7; 9 bases align to TRBD2. The CDR3 extends over 18 amino acids. V was pared by 5 bases and J by 2 bases, with 16 bases of the junction left unmatched. CDR1 and CDR2 (germline): SGHVS, FNYEAQ. CDR3 in DNA: TGTGCCAGCAGCCCGTTAGGCGGGGGGGACCCGAAAACCTACGAGCAGTACTTC. This sequence encodes CASSPLGGGDPKTYEQYF.

The rearrangement links TRBV27 to TRBJ1-1; D may be TRBD1 (5 bases). Between the trimmed V and J ends, which lost 3 bases and 5 bases, there was a span of 10 bases. Looked up from germline, CDR1 is MNHEY and CDR2 is SMNVEV (reference sequence). This CDR3 has 13 residues. In DNA, the CDR3 is TGTGCCAGCAGTTTCCGGGACTTAACTGAAGCTTTCTTT. It yields the protein CASSFRDLTEAFF.

The V and J genes are TRBV9 and TRBJ2-7; 7 nucleotides agree with TRBD1. After removal of 0 bases from V and 3 bases from J, the junction contained 6 bases not matched to a gene. Per germline, CDR1 SGDLS and CDR2 YYNGEE. The CDR3 has 15 amino acids. CDR3 region: CASSVDRGPNYEQYF. CDR3 bases: TGTGCCAGCAGCGTAGATAGGGGGCCAAACTACGAGCAGTACTTC.

This sequence joins TRBV6-5 and TRBJ2-3; 8 bases map to TRBD1. After removal of 2 bases from V and 5 bases from J, the junction contained 9 bases not matched to a gene. The CDR3 loop spans 16 amino acids. Germline V gives CDR1 MNHEY, CDR2 SVGAGI. The DNA of the CDR3 is TGTGCCAGCAGTTACAGGACAGGGCCAGGGCTAGATACGCAGTATTTT. It yields the protein CASSYRTGPGLDTQYF.

The chain couples TRBV5-4 to TRBJ2-7, with a tentative D call TRBD2 (7 bases). There are 15 residues in the CDR3. Germline V gene data show CDR1 as SGHNT and CDR2 as YYREEE (reference sequence). Trimming removed 6 bases at V and 2 bases at J, with 18 bases between. CDR3 in DNA: TGTGCCAGCAACTTAGGGGGGGGCCATACCTACGAGCAGTACTTC. It codes for CASNLGGGHTYEQYF. Full variable domain (remainder filled in from reference TRBV5-4 and TRBJ2-7): ETGVTQSPTHLIKTRGQQVTLRCSSQSGHNTVSWYQQALGQGPQFIFQYYREEENGRGNFPPRFSGLQFPNYSSELNVNALELDDSALYLCASNLGGGHTYEQYFGPGTRLTVT.

The CDR3 bases are TGTGCCAGCAGCTTATCCCTTGGCAGGGGGCGTGGAGAGACCCAGTACTTC. Protein sequence: CASSLSLGRGRGETQYF. The V gene is TRBV11-3, the J gene TRBJ2-5, with TRBD1 identical over 8 bases. The CDR3 runs 17 residues. The ends lost 2 bases at V and 4 bases at J; junction bases unmatched: 12. CDR1 SGHNT and CDR2 YENEEA come from the germline V gene.

The J gene is TRBJ1-2, the V gene TRBV5-1, with 10 bases aligning to TRBD1. The CDR3 covers 14 residues. Germline V gene data show CDR1 as SGHRS and CDR2 as YFSETQ. The V segment lost 6 bases and the J segment 8 bases; nucleotides outside the gene matches: 10. For the CDR3, the DNA is TGCGCCAGCAAGAGGACAGGGGGAGGCGTAGGCTACACCTTC. Translating gives CASKRTGGGVGYTF.

J is TRBJ2-7 and V is TRBV7-2; D unclear. This CDR3 spans 12 amino acids. The germline CDR1 and CDR2 sequences are SGHTA and FQGNSA. Trimming took off 4 bases at V and 6 bases at J, with 10 bases between the two ends. In nucleotides, the CDR3 is TGTGCCAGCAGCTCCCGGTTCGGCGAGCAGTACTTC. It translates to CASSSRFGEQYF.

This clone has more than one count but fewer than ten. The V call is TRBV2, the J call TRBJ1-1, with D unclear. V dropped 3 bases and J dropped 3 bases, with 8 bases sitting between them. The length of the CDR3 is 13 residues. Germline V gene sequence: CDR1 SNHLY, CDR2 FYNNEI. The CDR3 is CASSDGFYTEAFF. The CDR3, as DNA: TGTGCCAGCAGTGATGGCTTTTACACTGAAGCTTTCTTT.

The chain carries TRBV5-1 and TRBJ2-7, with D perhaps TRBD2 (5 bases). CDR1 SGHRS and CDR2 YFSETQ come from the germline V gene. The V and J ends lost 5 bases and 3 bases respectively, with 15 bases between them. This CDR3 has 14 amino acids. CDR3 in amino acids: CASSKERTDYEQYF. Written as DNA, the CDR3 is TGCGCCAGCAGTAAAGAGCGGACCGACTACGAGCAGTACTTC.

The chain carries TRBV11-2 and TRBJ2-3; tentatively, D is TRBD2 (5 bases). V dropped 4 bases and J dropped 2 bases, with 16 bases sitting between them. The CDR3 length is 16 residues. The germline V gene has CDR1 SGHAT and CDR2 FQNNGV. CDR3 sequence reads: CASSSLSGGYTDTQYF. CDR3 bases: TGTGCCAGCAGCTCATTGAGCGGCGGATACACAGATACGCAGTATTTT. Combining the CDR3 with reference TRBV11-2 and TRBJ2-3 gives the whole variable domain EAGVAQSPRYKIIEKRQSVAFWCNPISGHATLYWYQQILGQGPKLLIQFQNNGVVDDSQLPKDRFSAERLKGVDSTLKIQPAKLEDSAVYLCASSSLSGGYTDTQYFGPGTRLTVL.

The rearrangement links TRBV29-1 to TRBJ1-1; TRBD1 is a possible D gene (5 bases). Trimming took 5 bases from V and 3 from J, leaving 13 bases between them. Germline V lookup: CDR1 SQVTM, CDR2 ANQGSEA. The CDR3 has 13 amino acids. In DNA, the CDR3 is TGCAGCGTTCCTATCGGGGGGGACACTGAAGCTTTCTTT. This codes for CSVPIGGDTEAFF.

V usage is TRBV6-5 and J usage is TRBJ1-3; D is uncertain. Per the germline V gene, CDR1 is MNHEY and CDR2 is SVGAGI. The germline V and J ends were trimmed by 8 bases and 4 bases, with 15 bases remaining between them. CDR3 length: 14 amino acids. The CDR3 region is CASYEGFSGNTIYF. As DNA, the CDR3 is TGTGCCAGCTATGAGGGATTTAGCGGAAACACCATATATTTT.